These 23 T cell receptor beta chains were all obtained from the same sample, sequenced in a study of cytomegalovirus exposure and HLA in healthy donors. Method: immunoSEQ multiplex PCR; TCRdb's copy keeps in-frame clones and lacks some. The table has around 150,000 clones, 86% seen once. The sample consisted of PBMCs. The receptors derive from a woman aged 18-30 years in good health and CMV-seronegative.

The chain joins TRBV27 to TRBJ2-7; 8 bases agree with TRBD1. This CDR3 comprises 15 residues. V was clipped by 2 bases and J by 3 bases; unmatched bases: 6. Germline loops: CDR1 MNHEY, CDR2 SMNVEV (reference sequence). In DNA form, the CDR3 reads TGTGCCAGCAGTTTACGCCAGGGGGCTGTCTACGAGCAGTACTTC. Its translation is CASSLRQGAVYEQYF.

In its sample, this clone was seen a few times. The CDR3 loop is CASSLTPSQPQHF. The DNA of the CDR3 is TGTGCCAGCAGCTTAACCCCTAGTCAGCCCCAGCATTTT. The chain has TRBV7-3 and TRBJ1-5; D gene unclear. Germline V gives CDR1 SGHTA, CDR2 FQGTGA. V lost 0 bases, J lost 6 bases, and 6 bases lay in between. CDR3 length: 13 residues. The whole variable domain, filled in from reference TRBV7-3 and TRBJ1-5, reads GAGVSQTPSNKVTEKGKYVELRCDPISGHTALYWYRQSLGQGPEFLIYFQGTGAADDSGLPNDRFFAVRPEGSVSTLKIQRTERGDSAVYLCASSLTPSQPQHFGDGTRLSIL.

J is TRBJ2-2 and V is TRBV30; D remains ambiguous. This CDR3 has 12 residues. Germline CDR1 reads GTSNPN; CDR2 reads SVGIG (reference sequence). V shed 4 bases and J shed 6 bases, with 9 bases lying between them. The CDR3 reads CAWTRSAGELFF. In DNA form, the CDR3 reads TGTGCCTGGACTAGGAGTGCCGGGGAGCTGTTTTTT.

This rearrangement joins TRBV15 to TRBJ1-5; weak D call: TRBD1 (6 bases). CDR3 length: 17 amino acids. CDR1 and CDR2 (germline): LNHNV, YYDKDF (reference sequence). Between the trimmed V and J ends, which lost 1 base and 5 bases, there was a span of 18 bases. CDR3 nucleotide sequence: TGTGCCACCAGCAGAGGCAACCCGGACAGTTTTCATCAGCCCCAGCATTTT. Amino acids: CATSRGNPDSFHQPQHF.

The gene calls are TRBV27 and TRBJ1-3; no clear D gene. CDR1 and CDR2 (germline): MNHEY, SMNVEV (reference sequence). This CDR3 comprises 20 residues. V lost 3 bases, J lost 2 bases, and 26 bases lay in between. The CDR3 coding sequence is TGTGCCAGCAGTTTTAAGTCCAGCGGTACCGCGATGAACACTGGAAACACCATATATTTT. Protein sequence: CASSFKSSGTAMNTGNTIYF.

The chain is built from TRBV4-1 and TRBJ1-1, with unresolved D. Germline CDR1 reads MGHRA; CDR2 reads YSYEKL. Between the trimmed V and J ends, which lost 2 bases and 0 bases, there was a span of 10 bases. The CDR3 is 15 residues long. The CDR3 is CASSQLGNLNTEAFF. The CDR3 coding sequence is TGCGCCAGCAGCCAATTGGGCAACTTGAACACTGAAGCTTTCTTT.

The chain uses TRBV5-1 and TRBJ1-5; perhaps TRBD1 as D (5 bases). In germline, CDR1 is SGHRS, CDR2 YFSETQ. This CDR3 contains 14 residues. V was trimmed by 4 bases and J by 7 bases, leaving 15 bases between them. DNA of the CDR3: TGCGCCAGCAGCCCCGGGACTGCGGAACAGCCCCAGCATTTT. Amino acid sequence: CASSPGTAEQPQHF. Based on the CDR3 plus reference TRBV5-1 and TRBJ1-5, the full variable domain is KAGVTQTPRYLIKTRGQQVTLSCSPISGHRSVSWYQQTPGQGLQFLFEYFSETQRNKGNFPGRFSGRQFSNSRSEMNVSTLELGDSALYLCASSPGTAEQPQHFGDGTRLSIL.

This rearrangement joins TRBV18 to TRBJ2-1; D perhaps matches TRBD1 (6 bases). The CDR3 spans 16 residues. The germline V gene has CDR1 KGHSH and CDR2 LQKENI. Between the trimmed V and J ends, which lost 6 bases and 8 bases, there was a span of 23 bases. CDR3 in amino acids: CASSPRTVRGFHEQFF. The CDR3 DNA reads TGTGCCAGCTCCCCTAGAACGGTCAGGGGATTCCATGAGCAGTTCTTC.

The V call is TRBV2, the J call TRBJ2-5; D is unclear. This CDR3 contains 12 residues. Trimming shortened V by 4 bases and J by 5 bases, and 8 bases separated the two germline ends. The germline V gene encodes CDR1 SNHLY and CDR2 FYNNEI. The chain's CDR3 is CASSGEEETQYF. DNA of the CDR3: TGTGCCAGCAGTGGAGAAGAGGAGACCCAGTACTTC.

The chain uses TRBV7-2 and TRBJ1-5, with TRBD1 as a possible D gene (6 bases). The germline V gene has CDR1 SGHTA and CDR2 FQGNSA. V dropped 1 base and J dropped 3 bases, with 19 bases sitting between them. This CDR3 is built from 18 residues. The CDR3, as DNA: TGTGCCAGCAGCTTAGGGGAGGGCAGGGGCCGCTTCAATCAGCCCCAGCATTTT. This translates into CASSLGEGRGRFNQPQHF.

The V gene is TRBV30, the J gene TRBJ1-1; tentative D call: TRBD1 (6 bases). This CDR3 is 13 amino acids long. Germline V gives CDR1 GTSNPN, CDR2 SVGIG (reference sequence). V dropped 5 bases and J dropped 1 base, with 11 bases sitting between them. The CDR3 loop is CAWEIQGNTEAFF. CDR3 nucleotides: TGTGCCTGGGAGATACAGGGGAACACTGAAGCTTTCTTT. Based on the CDR3 plus reference TRBV30 and TRBJ1-1, the full variable domain is SQTIHQWPATLVQPVGSPLSLECTVEGTSNPNLYWYRQAAGRGLQLLFYSVGIGQISSEVPQNLSASRPQDRQFILSSKKLLLSDSGFYLCAWEIQGNTEAFFGQGTRLTVV.

CDR3 protein: CASSHMPNYGYTF. In DNA, the CDR3 is TGTGCCAGCAGTCACATGCCTAACTATGGCTACACCTTC. The chain is built from TRBV5-8 and TRBJ1-2; D ambiguous. V was clipped by 5 bases and J by 0 bases, with 8 bases between them. In germline, CDR1 is SGHTS, CDR2 YDEGEE. This CDR3 is built from 13 residues.

Turning to this clone: The sample carries other DNA sequences with the same CDR3. The rearrangement links TRBV6-5 to TRBJ1-5; D is perhaps TRBD1 (6 bases). Germline lookup yields CDR1 MNHEY and CDR2 SVGAGI. Trimming removed 6 bases from V and 6 bases from J, with 15 bases in between. The CDR3 covers 14 residues. The CDR3 DNA sequence: TGTGCCAGCAGGAAGACACAGGGCGGTCAGCCCCAGCATTTT. It is translated as CASRKTQGGQPQHF.

This chain joins TRBV4-1 and TRBJ1-2; maybe TRBD1 (5 bases). Trimming took off 3 bases at V and 5 bases at J, with 25 bases between the two ends. Germline values: CDR1 MGHRA, CDR2 YSYEKL. This CDR3 contains 18 residues. The CDR3 is CASSHSMVGHTTTYGYTF. The CDR3 bases are TGCGCCAGCAGCCATTCTATGGTTGGACATACTACCACTTATGGCTACACCTTC.

The V call is TRBV19, the J call TRBJ2-1; TRBD1 agrees at 7 bases. Trimming at V came to 4 bases and at J to 8 bases, leaving 11 bases not matched to a gene. The CDR3 sequence is 15 residues long. Germline CDR1 and CDR2: LNHDA and SQIVND (reference sequence). The CDR3 DNA is TGTGCCAGTAGTACCGAAATTACAGGGGATGATGAGCAGTTCTTC. Protein sequence: CASSTEITGDDEQFF.

This sequence joins TRBV5-1 and TRBJ1-2; weak D call: TRBD1 (5 bases). V lost 6 bases and J 6 bases, leaving 27 bases between the germline ends. The length of the CDR3 is 17 residues. Germline V gene data show CDR1 as SGHRS and CDR2 as YFSETQ. The CDR3 bases are TGCGCCAGCATGTTTGGGGCCCCGAGGTCCCTTCTAGATGGCTACACCTTC. It encodes CASMFGAPRSLLDGYTF.

The rearrangement joins TRBV5-4 to TRBJ1-2, with D maybe TRBD1 (6 bases). The CDR3 sequence is 16 residues long. Trimming shortened V by 2 bases and J by 4 bases, and 18 bases separated the two germline ends. Germline CDR1 SGHNT, CDR2 YYREEE (reference sequence). Written as DNA, the CDR3 is TGTGCCAGCAGCTTACCCGGGACAAGTCGCCTCTATGGCTACACCTTC. Translation gives CASSLPGTSRLYGYTF.

The rearrangement uses TRBV7-9 and TRBJ2-7; a weak D match, TRBD2 (5 bases). The CDR3 consists of 14 residues. CDR1 and CDR2 from the germline V gene are SEHNR and FQNEAQ (reference sequence). V was cut by 1 base and J by 6 bases, with 13 bases left in between. Here the CDR3 DNA reads TGTGCCAGCAGCTTAGGAGGAGGTGTCGGCGAGCAGTACTTC. This sequence encodes CASSLGGGVGEQYF. The variable domain in full, with the rest retrieved from reference TRBV7-9 and TRBJ2-7, is DTGVSQNPRHKITKRGQNVTFRCDPISEHNRLYWYRQTLGQGPEFLTYFQNEAQLEKSRLLSDRFSAERPKGSFSTLEIQRTEQGDSAMYLCASSLGGGVGEQYFGPGTRLTVT.

The chain has TRBV5-1 and TRBJ2-5; possibly TRBD2 for D (6 bases). The CDR3 is 13 residues long. Germline V gene lookup returns CDR1 SGHRS and CDR2 YFSETQ. Trimming pared 4 bases from V and 3 bases from J, leaving 10 bases between. The CDR3 DNA reads as TGCGCCAGCAGCCCGGGAGACGAAGAGACCCAGTACTTC. It is translated as CASSPGDEETQYF.

The chain recombines TRBV19 with TRBJ2-7, with 9 bases fitting TRBD1. This CDR3 contains 15 residues. The V and J ends lost 4 bases and 2 bases, in that order; junction bases with no gene match: 6. Germline V lookup: CDR1 LNHDA, CDR2 SQIVND (reference sequence). The CDR3 loop reads CASSTRQGGAYEQYF. CDR3 coding DNA: TGTGCCAGTAGTACCCGACAGGGGGGCGCCTACGAGCAGTACTTC.

The V gene is TRBV19, the J gene TRBJ2-7, with a weak D call TRBD1 (5 bases). The germline V gene encodes CDR1 LNHDA and CDR2 SQIVND (reference sequence). This CDR3 has 14 residues. V was cut by 3 bases and J by 3 bases, with 12 bases left in between. The DNA of the CDR3 is TGTGCCAGTAGTATCACAGGAAGACTCTACGAGCAGTACTTC. It is translated as CASSITGRLYEQYF.

The chain couples TRBV6-1 to TRBJ1-2; maybe TRBD1 (5 bases). Germline V gene data show CDR1 as MNHNS and CDR2 as SASEGT. The length of the CDR3 is 16 residues. V was clipped by 1 base and J by 0 bases, with 12 bases between them. The CDR3 DNA reads as TGTGCCAGCAGTGAAGAGGGGCAAGCCGCTAACTATGGCTACACCTTC. Encoded protein: CASSEEGQAANYGYTF.

Comment on this clone: Other DNA sequences in the sample encode the same CDR3. The chain carries TRBV2 and TRBJ1-1, with TRBD1 matching over 10 bases. The CDR3 has 14 amino acids. Germline CDR1 and CDR2: SNHLY and FYNNEI. V dropped 5 bases and J dropped 1; count of bases not matched to a gene: 1. CDR3 residues: CASSRQGANTEAFF. For the CDR3, the DNA is TGTGCCAGCAGTCGACAGGGGGCGAACACTGAAGCTTTCTTT.